Listed below are T cell receptor beta chains from one sample, sequenced in a study of blood T cell repertoires in COVID-19. The method was immunoSEQ multiplex PCR; TCRdb's version includes in-frame clones alone and lacks a portion of them. The table records over 150,000 clones, approximately 84% of them present only once. The sample taken for sequencing was PBMCs or T cells enriched from blood (not recorded which). These receptors all stem from a woman aged 25 to 39 who had recovered from COVID-19. Each CDR3 is given with its conserved first and last residue. The order of the fields is J gene, D gene, clone size, CDR3 length, V gene, CDR3 protein, CDR3 DNA. D genes are given only for firm matches. A clone size is listed for some rows: how often the clone was seen (once, few, many), or a class if it is expanded.

>TRBJ2-1|.|.|20|TRBV2
CASSEAQRTYEKSIRNEQFF
TGTGCCAGCAGTGAAGCGCAGCGGACTTACGAAAAGTCGATAAGGAATGAGCAGTTCTTC
>TRBJ2-2|.|.|16|TRBV19
CASSIGGGANTGELFF
TGTGCCAGTAGTATAGGAGGGGGTGCGAACACCGGGGAGCTGTTTTTT
>TRBJ2-1|.|.|19|TRBV21-1
CASSVDKLGLAGDYNEQFF
TGTGCCAGCAGCGTTGATAAACTTGGGCTAGCGGGGGACTACAATGAGCAGTTCTTC
>TRBJ1-3|TRBD1|.|14|TRBV28
CASSSTGVGNTIYF
TGTGCCAGCAGTTCGACAGGGGTGGGAAACACCATATATTTT
>TRBJ2-1|TRBD2|.|18|TRBV6-2/TRBV6-3
CASSYSRASGGHYNEQFF
TGTGCCAGCAGTTACTCGAGAGCTAGCGGGGGACACTACAATGAGCAGTTCTTC
>TRBJ2-1|TRBD1|.|15|TRBV2
CASSPRQGANEEQFF
TGTGCCAGCAGTCCCAGACAGGGGGCGAACGAGGAGCAGTTCTTC
>TRBJ2-7|TRBD2|.|14|TRBV7-8
CASSFGTSSYEQYF
TGTGCCAGCAGCTTCGGGACTAGCTCCTACGAGCAGTACTTC
>TRBJ1-1|.|.|17|TRBV2
CASSESGLSPLNTEAFF
TGTGCCAGCAGTGAATCTGGCCTTTCCCCGTTGAACACTGAAGCTTTCTTT
>TRBJ1-1|.|.|13|TRBV7-9
CASSPAGGTEAFF
TGTGCCAGCAGCCCAGCGGGGGGCACTGAAGCTTTCTTT
>TRBJ2-3|TRBD1|few|18|TRBV18
CASSPRDPGQGRTDTQYF
TGTGCCAGCTCACCACGGGACCCCGGACAGGGGCGCACAGATACGCAGTATTTT
>TRBJ2-1|.|.|14|TRBV11-2
CASSSLRDYNEQFF
TGTGCCAGCAGCTCCCTGCGGGACTACAATGAGCAGTTCTTC
>TRBJ2-2|TRBD2|.|15|TRBV5-1
CASSPGLARAGELFF
TGCGCCAGCAGCCCTGGACTAGCGAGGGCCGGGGAGCTGTTTTTT
>TRBJ1-4|.|.|15|TRBV10-3
CAISESTGVNEKLFF
TGTGCCATCAGTGAGTCAACAGGCGTTAATGAAAAACTGTTTTTT
>TRBJ2-7|TRBD2|.|21|TRBV30
CALARDRWTSGKLKGSYEQYF
TGTGCCCTCGCCCGGGACAGATGGACTAGCGGGAAGCTAAAAGGATCCTACGAGCAGTACTTC
>TRBJ1-5|.|.|12|TRBV6-2/TRBV6-3
CASSFMNQPQHF
TGTGCCAGCAGTTTCATGAATCAGCCCCAGCATTTT
>TRBJ1-1|TRBD1|.|13|TRBV5-1
CASSWGDRPEAFF
TGCGCCAGCAGCTGGGGGGACAGACCTGAAGCTTTCTTT
>TRBJ1-2|.|once|13|TRBV12-3/TRBV12-4
CASVWATFYGYTF
TGTGCCAGCGTGTGGGCTACCTTCTATGGCTACACCTTC
>TRBJ1-3|.|.|15|TRBV6-1
CASSEDTRSGNTIYF
TGTGCCAGCAGTGAGGACACCCGCTCTGGAAACACCATATATTTT
>TRBJ2-2|.|.|16|TRBV4-1
CASSRLEGSGTGELFF
TGCGCCAGCAGCCGATTGGAGGGGTCGGGGACCGGGGAGCTGTTTTTT
>TRBJ1-1|.|.|15|TRBV9
CASSPRQEINTEAFF
TGTGCCAGCAGCCCCCGACAGGAAATTAACACTGAAGCTTTCTTT
>TRBJ1-1|.|once|15|TRBV11-2
CASSFSGAGKNEAFF
TGTGCCAGCAGCTTCTCTGGGGCAGGGAAAAATGAAGCTTTCTTT
>TRBJ1-2|TRBD1|.|14|TRBV3-1/TRBV3-2
CASSPGTGFYGYTF
TGTGCCAGCAGCCCCGGGACAGGCTTCTATGGCTACACCTTC
>TRBJ2-3|TRBD2|.|15|TRBV7-2
CASSLVSGGTDTQYF
TGTGCCAGCAGCTTAGTATCGGGGGGTACAGATACGCAGTATTTT
>TRBJ1-6|TRBD1|.|15|TRBV5-5
CASSFPTGENSPLHF
TGTGCCAGCAGCTTCCCGACAGGGGAGAATTCACCCCTCCACTTT
>TRBJ2-2|.|.|12|TRBV12-5
CASGLGIGELFF
TGTGCTAGTGGTCTAGGCATCGGGGAGCTGTTTTTT
>TRBJ2-2|.|.|13|TRBV5-1
CASSLGGPGELFF
TGCGCCAGCAGCTTGGGGGGGCCCGGGGAGCTGTTTTTT
>TRBJ2-5|.|.|16|TRBV24-1
CATSEPGYGLRETQYF
TGTGCCACCAGTGAGCCGGGCTACGGACTTCGGGAGACCCAGTACTTC
>TRBJ1-1|.|.|14|TRBV28
CASSLSRGFTEAFF
TGTGCCAGCAGTTTAAGTAGGGGGTTCACTGAAGCTTTCTTT
>TRBJ1-2|.|few|13|TRBV28
CASSLPQVNGYTF
TGTGCCAGCAGTTTACCGCAGGTCAATGGCTACACCTTC
>TRBJ1-5|.|once|15|TRBV30
CAWSVRGGGNQPQHF
TGTGCCTGGAGTGTACGGGGTGGAGGCAATCAGCCCCAGCATTTT
>TRBJ2-1|.|.|15|TRBV7-7
CASSLAGASYNEQFF
TGTGCTAGCAGCTTAGCAGGGGCGTCCTACAATGAGCAGTTCTTC
>TRBJ1-4|.|.|14|TRBV6-1
CASSEGDTYEKLFF
TGTGCCAGCAGTGAAGGGGACACCTACGAAAAACTGTTTTTT
>TRBJ1-4|.|.|14|TRBV5-6
CASSLTAGNEKLFF
TGTGCCAGCAGCTTGACAGCGGGAAATGAAAAACTGTTTTTT
>TRBJ2-5|.|.|14|TRBV5-1
CASSATTSQETQYF
TGCGCCAGCAGCGCCACGACTAGCCAAGAGACCCAGTACTTC
>TRBJ2-5|.|.|17|TRBV3-1/TRBV3-2
CASSQEIRGVAKETQYF
TGTGCCAGCAGCCAAGAAATTAGGGGCGTCGCGAAAGAGACCCAGTACTTC
>TRBJ1-5|.|.|14|TRBV28
CASSGPVSNQPQHF
TGTGCCAGCAGCGGTCCGGTTAGCAATCAGCCCCAGCATTTT
>TRBJ1-5|TRBD1|.|16|TRBV19
CASRKAQGAPNQPQHF
TGTGCCAGTAGGAAAGCACAGGGGGCCCCCAATCAGCCCCAGCATTTT
>TRBJ2-7|TRBD1|once|15|TRBV10-3
CAISESGQGKNEQYF
TGTGCCATCAGTGAGTCCGGACAGGGGAAAAACGAGCAGTACTTC
>TRBJ1-5|TRBD1|.|14|TRBV7-2
CASSWGQGTQPQHF
TGTGCCAGCAGCTGGGGACAGGGGACTCAGCCCCAGCATTTT
>TRBJ2-3|TRBD1|.|13|TRBV18
CASSPQGANTQYF
TGTGCCAGCTCACCACAGGGGGCGAATACGCAGTATTTT
>TRBJ2-1|.|.|18|TRBV9
CASSIGPGILSAEGEQFF
TGTGCCAGCAGCATAGGACCGGGAATACTTTCAGCCGAGGGAGAGCAGTTCTTC
>TRBJ1-2|TRBD1|.|14|TRBV29-1
CSVGSGTGGGGYTF
TGCAGCGTTGGTTCCGGGACAGGGGGTGGTGGCTACACCTTC
>TRBJ1-4|.|.|14|TRBV7-9
CASSLNQASEKLFF
TGTGCCAGCAGCTTAAATCAGGCGAGTGAAAAACTGTTTTTT
>TRBJ2-1|.|.|13|TRBV27
CASSLGSYNEQFF
TGTGCCAGCAGTTTGGGGAGTTACAATGAGCAGTTCTTC
>TRBJ2-5|TRBD1|.|11|TRBV20-1
CSVDRTETQYF
TGCAGTGTGGACAGGACAGAGACCCAGTACTTC
>TRBJ1-5|.|.|15|TRBV21-1
CASTGGNRGNQPQHF
TGTGCCAGCACCGGGGGAAACAGGGGAAATCAGCCCCAGCATTTT
>TRBJ2-4|.|.|12|TRBV4-2
CASRGPGDIQYF
TGTGCCAGCAGGGGCCCCGGGGACATTCAGTACTTC
>TRBJ2-5|TRBD1|.|14|TRBV5-4
CASSGDRYQETQYF
TGTGCCAGCAGCGGGGACAGGTACCAAGAGACCCAGTACTTC
>TRBJ2-7|TRBD1|.|17|TRBV3-1/TRBV3-2
CASSQLTPGQGAYEQYF
TGTGCCAGCAGCCAACTTACTCCGGGACAGGGCGCCTACGAGCAGTACTTC
>TRBJ1-3|.|once|16|TRBV5-1
CASSLTAQSSGNTIYF
TGCGCCAGCAGCCTGACAGCCCAGAGCTCTGGAAACACCATATATTTT
>TRBJ1-1|.|.|14|TRBV7-2
CASSLAGAGTEAFF
TGTGCCAGCAGCTTAGCAGGGGCAGGAACTGAAGCTTTCTTT